The clone carrying this T cell receptor (beta chain) was observed at least ten times. Its antigen is not known. RNA was isolated and reverse transcribed to cDNA, the sequencing template. The method was immunoSEQ multiplex PCR; TCRdb's version includes in-frame clones alone and lacks a portion of them. The sample carries around 200,000 clones, roughly 65% recorded once. The data belong to a study of CD8+ T cells in alopecia areata. Study conclusions and caveats: The study found higher clonality in lesional than normal scalp, especially in alopecia totalis/universalis.

CDR1 is MDHEN, CDR2 SYDVKM, per germline. Trimming removed 1 base at V and 7 bases at J, with 17 bases between. The CDR3 runs to 16 residues. This chain connects TRBV28 to TRBJ2-1; the D gene is possibly TRBD2 (6 bases). The sequenced sample was CD4+ T cells sorted from blood, obtained at week 0. This TCR was recovered from a human donor with alopecia areata. The CDR3, as DNA: TGTGCCAGCAGTTTATCGGGCGGGGCGAGGTTGAATGAGCAGTTCTTC. Translating it yields CASSLSGGARLNEQFF. Full variable domain (remainder filled in from reference TRBV28 and TRBJ2-1): DVKVTQSSRYLVKRTGEKVFLECVQDMDHENMFWYRQDPGLGLRLIYFSYDVKMKEKGDIPEGYSVSREKKERFSLILESASTNQTSMYLCASSLSGGARLNEQFFGPGTRLTVL.